The 13 T cell receptor beta chains presented below share a single source sample, sequenced in a study of cytomegalovirus exposure and HLA in healthy donors. PCR primers comprised 60 Vbeta and 13 Jbeta primers. Assay used: immunoSEQ multiplex PCR; TCRdb lists only in-frame clones, some missing. The sample has about 140,000 clones; 75% to 85% are singletons. Source material: PBMCs. Receptors were obtained from a woman aged 50 to 60 in good health and CMV-seropositive.

The rearrangement links TRBV6-6 to TRBJ2-5, with 7 bases fitting TRBD1. Germline values: CDR1 MNHNY, CDR2 SVGAGI (reference sequence). The CDR3 covers 15 residues. The junction had 16 bases not matched to a gene; V was cut back by 4 bases and J by 11 bases. CDR3 amino acids: CASSSYEYRGREQYF. CDR3 sequence (DNA): TGTGCCAGCAGTTCTTACGAATACAGGGGTCGAGAGCAGTACTTC.

The chain has TRBV15 and TRBJ2-5; 8 positions agree with TRBD2. The V gene end was trimmed by 5 bases and the J gene end by 2 bases; junction bases not matched to a gene: 4. Germline CDR1 is LNHNV and CDR2 is YYDKDF (reference sequence). The CDR3 length is 14 residues. The CDR3 sequence: CATSVTSGQETQYF. The CDR3, as DNA: TGTGCCACCAGCGTCACTAGCGGTCAAGAGACCCAGTACTTC.

The chain has TRBV5-1 and TRBJ2-1, with 7 bases that match TRBD1. After removal of 0 bases from V and 5 bases from J, the junction contained 8 bases not matched to a gene. CDR3 size: 16 residues. Germline CDR1 SGHRS, CDR2 YFSETQ. CDR3 nucleotides: TGCGCCAGCAGCTTGGAGTGGGGGACAGTTAACAATGAGCAGTTCTTC. Its protein product is CASSLEWGTVNNEQFF.

The chain joins TRBV15 to TRBJ1-2, with D uncertain. The V gene's germline CDR1 is LNHNV and CDR2 YYDKDF (reference sequence). The CDR3 loop spans 15 amino acids. Trimming left V 0 bases short and J 2 bases short, with 10 bases between. DNA of the CDR3: TGTGCCACCAGCAGAGATACGACAATAAACTATGGCTACACCTTC. Translation: CATSRDTTINYGYTF.

V and J are TRBV6-9 and TRBJ2-2; 9 bases fit TRBD2. The V gene's germline CDR1 is MNHGY and CDR2 SVAAGI. With 10 bases clipped from V and 6 bases from J, the junction kept 15 bases outside the gene matches. The CDR3 has 16 residues. The CDR3 sequence: CATLNRGLAVPGELFF. CDR3 bases: TGTGCCACCCTTAACAGGGGACTAGCTGTCCCCGGGGAGCTGTTTTTT.

The chain joins TRBV27 to TRBJ1-6; 9 bases map to TRBD1. Germline V lookup: CDR1 MNHEY, CDR2 SMNVEV (reference sequence). The CDR3 sequence is 17 residues long. V was pared by 3 bases and J by 4 bases, with 7 bases of the junction left unmatched. As DNA, the CDR3 is TGTGCCAGCAGTTTGCTTAGAGGGACAGGGTATAATTCACCCCTCCACTTT. As protein: CASSLLRGTGYNSPLHF.

The V and J genes are TRBV5-1 and TRBJ2-5, with TRBD2 identical over 9 bases. Unmatched junction bases numbered 11, after V lost 0 bases and J lost 5 bases. This CDR3 contains 17 residues. Germline V gives CDR1 SGHRS, CDR2 YFSETQ. CDR3 sequence: CASSLVTSSGRGETQYF. CDR3 nucleotides: TGCGCCAGCAGCTTGGTAACGAGTAGCGGGAGAGGGGAGACCCAGTACTTC.

The chain uses TRBV4-1 and TRBJ1-1; D unclear. The CDR3 is 14 amino acids. Trimming took off 1 base at V and 1 base at J, with 7 bases between the two ends. CDR1 is MGHRA and CDR2 is YSYEKL in the germline V gene. In DNA, the CDR3 is TGCGCCAGCAGCCAAGGACGGGGGAACACTGAAGCTTTCTTT. Amino acid sequence: CASSQGRGNTEAFF.

In its sample, this clone was seen a few times. The chain joins TRBV6-5 to TRBJ2-7; tentative D call: TRBD2 (5 bases). Trimming pared 5 bases from V and 7 bases from J, leaving 15 bases between. CDR1 is MNHEY, CDR2 SVGAGI, per germline. The CDR3 spans 13 residues. The CDR3 DNA follows: TGTGCCAGCAGTCACAGCGGACCGGAGGAGCAGTACTTC. Translation: CASSHSGPEEQYF.

The chain has TRBV11-3 and TRBJ2-1, with 8 positions matching TRBD1. CDR1 is SGHNT and CDR2 is YENEEA in the germline V gene. The CDR3 runs 15 residues. Trimming cost V 1 base and J 5 bases; bases outside gene matches: 4. In DNA form, the CDR3 reads TGTGCCAGCAGCTTAGGTGGGACAGGAAACAATGAGCAGTTCTTC. Translation gives CASSLGGTGNNEQFF.

The V call is TRBV13, the J call TRBJ1-2; possible D gene TRBD1, 6 bases. Between the trimmed V and J ends, which lost 2 bases and 1 base, there was a span of 8 bases. This CDR3 is 14 amino acids long. Germline loops: CDR1 PRHDT, CDR2 FYEKMQ (reference sequence). CDR3 loop: CASSLRGNNYGYTF. Here the CDR3 DNA reads TGTGCCAGCAGCTTAAGGGGGAATAACTATGGCTACACCTTC.

The count of this clone is one. The gene calls are TRBV7-2 and TRBJ1-3, with D uncertain. Between the trimmed V and J ends, which lost 0 bases and 2 bases, there was a span of 8 bases. Per germline, CDR1 SGHTA and CDR2 FQGNSA. The CDR3 runs to 15 residues. Here the CDR3 DNA reads TGTGCCAGCAGCTTAGCAAGCGTCGCTGGAAACACCATATATTTT. Residues: CASSLASVAGNTIYF.

In this sample, this clone turned up once. This chain links TRBV28 with TRBJ2-1; weak D call: TRBD1 (6 bases). From germline, CDR1 is MDHEN and CDR2 SYDVKM. V shed 6 bases and J shed 0 bases, with 21 bases lying between them. The length of the CDR3 is 18 residues. This CDR3 reads CASRYTWGPESSYNEQFF. CDR3 DNA: TGTGCCAGCAGATACACCTGGGGGCCAGAGAGCTCCTACAATGAGCAGTTCTTC. The full variable domain, rest sourced from reference TRBV28 and TRBJ2-1, is DVKVTQSSRYLVKRTGEKVFLECVQDMDHENMFWYRQDPGLGLRLIYFSYDVKMKEKGDIPEGYSVSREKKERFSLILESASTNQTSMYLCASRYTWGPESSYNEQFFGPGTRLTVL.